Listed here are 2 T cell receptor beta chains from one sample, sequenced in a study of radiation and T cells in renal cell carcinoma. The table came from immunoSEQ multiplex PCR; TCRdb's copy has only in-frame clones and leaves some out. The data contain 150,000 to 200,000 clones, about 87% of them singletons. Described time point: blood 4 weeks post-SBRT, at nephrectomy. Stated treatment: 15 Gy SBRT to primary tumor, nephrectomy 4 weeks later. Sequencing was performed on blood, taken from a patient whose treatment included radiotherapy and nephrectomy. These receptors all stem from a woman aged 45 to 65 with renal cell carcinoma.

V gene TRBV6-5 combines with J gene TRBJ1-2; D perhaps matches TRBD1 (5 bases). Trimming removed 5 bases from V and 7 bases from J, with 17 bases in between. The CDR3 is 14 amino acids. The germline V gene encodes CDR1 MNHEY and CDR2 SVGAGI. This chain's CDR3 is CASSLRDGFSGYTF. DNA of the CDR3: TGTGCCAGCAGTCTACGGGACGGTTTTAGTGGCTACACCTTC.

This chain links TRBV12-5 with TRBJ1-4; tentative D call: TRBD1 (5 bases). CDR3 size: 14 residues. Germline V lookup: CDR1 LGHNT, CDR2 FRNRAP. The ends were cut back, 3 bases at V and 5 bases at J, with 10 bases in the middle. The CDR3 spells CASGFSAGNEKLFF. The CDR3, as DNA: TGTGCTAGTGGTTTTAGCGCAGGGAATGAAAAACTGTTTTTT.